The following is a TCR beta chain sequence with its context. This record comes from a study of blood T cell repertoires in COVID-19. The wider study: Sites in the United States, Italy and Spain provided acute and convalescent COVID-19 samples. PBMCs, B-cell-depleted T cells, or T cells provided the cDNA or gDNA that made up the material.

Authors' processing steps: Researchers report that nucleated cell counts were estimated from reference gene primer amplification. TCRdb keeps only in-frame clones here, not all; method: immunoSEQ multiplex PCR. V and J calls and clone size come straight from that table; D and trimming were deduced from the DNA. The sample has around 66,000 clones, approximately 87% seen once; the top ten hold 6% to 7%. The germline CDR1 and CDR2 sequences are LNHDA and SQIVND (reference sequence). The V gene lost 8 bases and the J gene lost 8 bases, with 15 bases spanning the gap. This CDR3 is 12 amino acids long. The specimen sequenced was peripheral blood. V usage is TRBV19 and J usage is TRBJ1-2; D possibly corresponds to TRBD1 (6 bases). This clonotype was obtained from a man aged 55 to 69 with acute or convalescent COVID-19. The chain's CDR3 is CASVTGKRGYTF. The CDR3 DNA reads TGTGCCAGTGTAACAGGGAAGCGGGGCTACACCTTC.